Following are 27 T cell receptor beta chains from one sample sequenced in a study of OX40 agonist ivuxolimab in advanced cancers. Assay: immunoSEQ multiplex PCR; the TCRdb copy retains only in-frame clones and omits some. The table lists under 85,000 clones, approximately 92% of them singletons, with roughly 4.9% in the top ten. The material was CD4+ or CD8+ T cells sorted from blood, obtained in a trial of the OX40 agonist ivuxolimab. The receptor source for this set is an adult with an advanced solid tumor such as melanoma, head and neck, liver or kidney cancer.

This chain links TRBV5-1 with TRBJ2-3, with 8 bases fitting TRBD1. The CDR3 has 15 amino acids. With 4 bases clipped from V and 1 base from J, the junction kept 5 bases outside the gene matches. Germline V gene lookup returns CDR1 SGHRS and CDR2 YFSETQ. The CDR3 loop is CASSIQGAGTDTQYF. The CDR3 DNA reads as TGCGCCAGCAGCATTCAGGGGGCGGGCACAGATACGCAGTATTTT.

In DNA form, the CDR3 reads TGTGCCAGCAGCCAGCAGACTAGCGGGAGAGAAGAGACCCAGTACTTC. As protein: CASSQQTSGREETQYF. The rearrangement joins TRBV4-2 to TRBJ2-5; 12 bases fit TRBD2. Trimming at V came to 3 bases and at J to 3 bases, leaving 5 bases not matched to a gene. The length of the CDR3 is 16 residues. Germline V gives CDR1 LGHNA, CDR2 YNFKEQ.

The chain joins TRBV6-5 to TRBJ2-1; D not certain. Germline CDR1 and CDR2: MNHEY and SVGAGI. This CDR3 region has 15 residues. The V end was cut by 6 bases, the J end by 0 bases, with 12 bases between. DNA for the CDR3: TGTGCCAGCAGCAGACGGATCAGCTCCTACAATGAGCAGTTCTTC. This sequence encodes CASSRRISSYNEQFF.

The V and J genes are TRBV9 and TRBJ2-3; the match to TRBD2 covers 10 bases. The V and J ends lost 3 bases and 4 bases, in that order; junction bases with no gene match: 11. Germline CDR1 is SGDLS and CDR2 is YYNGEE. The CDR3 is 17 amino acids. Here the CDR3 DNA reads TGTGCCAGCAGCGCCTCCCTAGCGGGAGTTTTCTCAGATACGCAGTATTTT. Residues: CASSASLAGVFSDTQYF.

V gene TRBV20-1 combines with J gene TRBJ2-3; 7 positions match TRBD2. Per the germline V gene, CDR1 is DFQATT and CDR2 is SNEGSKA (reference sequence). The V and J ends lost 6 bases and 5 bases, in that order; junction bases with no gene match: 2. The CDR3 length is 11 residues. For the CDR3, the DNA is TGCAGTGCGTCGGGAGGAGATACGCAGTATTTT. Translated: CSASGGDTQYF.

This clone was observed a single time. This rearrangement joins TRBV18 to TRBJ2-1, with D unclear. This CDR3 comprises 16 residues. The germline gives CDR1 KGHSH, CDR2 LQKENI. The V end was cut by 1 base, the J end by 6 bases, with 16 bases between. In DNA form, the CDR3 reads TGTGCCAGCTCACCACTTATCTGGGAAGGTAGCAATGAGCAGTTCTTC. Encoded protein: CASSPLIWEGSNEQFF.

The chain carries TRBV2 and TRBJ2-2; D is possibly TRBD2 (6 bases). V gave up 8 bases and J gave up 6 bases, with 19 bases separating them. The germline V gene has CDR1 SNHLY and CDR2 FYNNEI. The CDR3 spans 15 residues. CDR3 bases: TGTGCCAGCTTTATTGGTTCAGGAGGGGCCGGGGAGCTGTTTTTT. It translates to CASFIGSGGAGELFF.

This chain connects TRBV5-5 to TRBJ1-5, with a tentative D call TRBD1 (6 bases). The CDR3 contains 17 residues. Germline V gene sequence: CDR1 SGHKS, CDR2 YYEKEE (reference sequence). V was clipped by 0 bases and J by 0 bases, with 13 bases between them. CDR3 in amino acids: CASSLVQGEVSNQPQHF. CDR3 coding DNA: TGTGCCAGCAGCTTGGTACAGGGAGAGGTTAGCAATCAGCCCCAGCATTTT.

This sequence joins TRBV5-1 and TRBJ2-5, with D possibly TRBD2 on 6 matching bases. Germline V gene lookup returns CDR1 SGHRS and CDR2 YFSETQ. The CDR3 has 14 residues. The germline V and J ends were trimmed by 2 bases and 5 bases, with 13 bases remaining between them. CDR3 nucleotides: TGCGCCAGCAGCTTCGGAGGGGTACTGGAGACCCAGTACTTC. Its translation: CASSFGGVLETQYF.

V usage is TRBV27 and J usage is TRBJ2-2; D possibly corresponds to TRBD2 (5 bases). CDR1 and CDR2 from the germline V gene are MNHEY and SMNVEV (reference sequence). The V end lost 6 bases, the J end lost 0 bases, and 11 bases lay between the germline ends. The CDR3 runs 15 residues. In DNA form, the CDR3 reads TGTGCCAGCAGAGTCAACGGGGCGAACACCGGGGAGCTGTTTTTT. Its translation is CASRVNGANTGELFF.

The gene calls are TRBV2 and TRBJ2-1; TRBD2 aligns across 12 bases. The junction had 6 bases not matched to a gene; V was cut back by 6 bases and J by 6 bases. Germline V gene lookup returns CDR1 SNHLY and CDR2 FYNNEI. This CDR3 is built from 15 residues. The CDR3 coding sequence is TGTGCCAGCAGATTCGGGACTAGCGGGTCCAATGAGCAGTTCTTC. This sequence encodes CASRFGTSGSNEQFF.

V is TRBV5-1 and J is TRBJ1-4; D is ambiguous. Trimming removed 2 bases from V and 8 bases from J, with 7 bases in between. CDR1 and CDR2 from the germline V gene are SGHRS and YFSETQ. This CDR3 spans 12 amino acids. The CDR3 sequence is CASSFDAEKLFF. As DNA, the CDR3 is TGCGCCAGCAGCTTTGACGCCGAAAAACTGTTTTTT.

The chain uses TRBV7-9 and TRBJ2-7; D not certain. V gave up 1 base and J gave up 2 bases, with 9 bases separating them. Germline lookup yields CDR1 SEHNR and CDR2 FQNEAQ (reference sequence). CDR3 size: 14 residues. The CDR3 DNA is TGTGCCAGCAGCTTAGGATCCGAACCCTACGAGCAGTACTTC. Protein: CASSLGSEPYEQYF.

DNA for the CDR3: TGCGCCAGCAGCTTGGGAGGCAGGGGAGACAATCAGCCCCAGCATTTT. It specifies CASSLGGRGDNQPQHF. The chain uses TRBV5-1 and TRBJ1-5, with D tentatively TRBD1 (6 bases). Germline values: CDR1 SGHRS, CDR2 YFSETQ. The CDR3 runs 16 residues. Trimming stripped 0 bases from V and 3 bases from J, with 13 bases between.

V and J are TRBV10-3 and TRBJ2-1; TRBD1 aligns across 9 bases. This CDR3 comprises 13 residues. V shed 7 bases, J shed 3 bases, and the junction held 1 base outside the gene matches. Germline values: CDR1 ENHRY, CDR2 SYGVKD. The CDR3 loop is CAIKGQGYNEQFF. The CDR3 DNA is TGTGCCATCAAGGGACAGGGCTACAATGAGCAGTTCTTC.

V is TRBV6-5 and J is TRBJ2-2, with D perhaps given as TRBD1 or TRBD2 (5 bases each). CDR1 is MNHEY, CDR2 SVGAGI, per germline. Trimming removed 6 bases at V and 1 base at J, with 12 bases between. There are 15 residues in the CDR3. The CDR3 is CASRSGTQNTGELFF. CDR3 coding DNA: TGTGCCAGCAGGTCCGGGACCCAGAACACCGGGGAGCTGTTTTTT.

The V gene is TRBV7-9, the J gene TRBJ2-7, with 7 bases fitting TRBD1. The CDR3 is made up of 15 amino acids. The V gene end was trimmed by 6 bases and the J gene end by 3 bases; junction bases not matched to a gene: 11. The germline V gene has CDR1 SEHNR and CDR2 FQNEAQ (reference sequence). CDR3 in amino acids: CASSSLWGTDYEQYF. CDR3 sequence (DNA): TGTGCCAGCAGTAGCCTCTGGGGGACAGACTACGAGCAGTACTTC.

The gene calls are TRBV23-1 and TRBJ1-2; 10 positions agree with TRBD1. Being an ORF, TRBV23-1 has a function that is uncertain. J lost 2 bases, V lost 1 base, and 4 bases had no gene match. The CDR3 is 16 residues long. The CDR3 loop is CASSQFTGQGNYGYTF. Here the CDR3 DNA reads TGCGCCAGCAGTCAATTCACGGGACAGGGGAACTATGGCTACACCTTC.

This clone was recorded once. The chain employs TRBV7-2 and TRBJ2-3, with D perhaps matching TRBD1 (5 bases). The CDR3 contains 13 residues. Germline CDR1 SGHTA, CDR2 FQGNSA. V was clipped by 4 bases and J by 6 bases, with 11 bases between them. This CDR3 reads CASSSDTPDTQYF. CDR3 coding DNA: TGTGCCAGCAGCTCGGACACACCGGATACGCAGTATTTT.

For the CDR3, the DNA is TGTGCCAGCAGCTTAACCTCAGAGTCCTACGAGCAGTACTTC. It translates to CASSLTSESYEQYF. The chain recombines TRBV7-3 with TRBJ2-7, with D unclear. The V end lost 0 bases, the J end lost 1 base, and 7 bases lay between the germline ends. Germline V gene lookup returns CDR1 SGHTA and CDR2 FQGTGA. CDR3 length: 14 amino acids.

This chain connects TRBV28 to TRBJ1-2; 7 bases are a match to TRBD1. V lost 8 bases, J lost 4 bases, and 10 bases stayed unmatched. The germline V gene has CDR1 MDHEN and CDR2 SYDVKM. The CDR3 covers 14 residues. CDR3 in amino acids: CASGSQGMVYGYTF. CDR3 nucleotide sequence: TGTGCCAGCGGGTCACAGGGGATGGTCTATGGCTACACCTTC.

The CDR3 sequence: CASSRLETQYF. The CDR3 DNA reads TGTGCCAGCAGTAGGTTAGAGACCCAGTACTTC. This chain joins TRBV25-1 and TRBJ2-5, with D unclear. V gave up 5 bases and J gave up 4 bases, with 5 bases separating them. The CDR3 spans 11 residues. Per the germline V gene, CDR1 is MGHDK and CDR2 is SYGVNS.

The gene calls are TRBV7-2 and TRBJ2-7; D unresolved. The CDR3 sequence is 14 residues long. Germline V CDR1 and CDR2: SGHTA, FQGNSA. V was cut by 0 bases and J by 3 bases, with 9 bases left in between. CDR3 nucleotides: TGTGCCAGCAGCTTAGCGGTAAAGAACTACGAGCAGTACTTC. Its translation is CASSLAVKNYEQYF.

The chain carries TRBV25-1 and TRBJ2-7; TRBD1 matches 7 bases. Germline CDR1 MGHDK, CDR2 SYGVNS. The CDR3 totals 11 residues. The CDR3 sequence: CASRGTYEQYF. Written as DNA, the CDR3 is TGTGCTTCCAGGGGGACCTACGAGCAGTACTTC.

The chain links TRBV5-1 to TRBJ2-5; 7 nucleotides agree with TRBD2. From germline, CDR1 is SGHRS and CDR2 YFSETQ. The CDR3 has 12 amino acids. Trimming removed 4 bases from V and 5 bases from J; junction bases left unmatched: 2. DNA for the CDR3: TGCGCCAGCAGCGTGACTAGCGAGACCCAGTACTTC. Translation: CASSVTSETQYF.

This clone was observed a few times. The chain links TRBV28 to TRBJ1-4; possible D gene TRBD1, 5 bases. CDR3 length equals 18 residues. Deletions cut 6 bases from V and 7 bases from J, with 27 bases between. The germline CDR1 and CDR2 sequences are MDHEN and SYDVKM. CDR3 loop: CASRNSIGGFRDGEKLFF. The CDR3 DNA sequence: TGTGCCAGCAGGAACTCCATCGGGGGGTTTCGGGATGGTGAAAAACTGTTTTTT. The full variable domain, in which reference TRBV28 and TRBJ1-4 provide the parts outside the CDR3, is DVKVTQSSRYLVKRTGEKVFLECVQDMDHENMFWYRQDPGLGLRLIYFSYDVKMKEKGDIPEGYSVSREKKERFSLILESASTNQTSMYLCASRNSIGGFRDGEKLFFGSGTQLSVL.

The V call is TRBV7-2, the J call TRBJ1-3, with TRBD1 matching 10 bases. CDR1 is SGHTA, CDR2 FQGNSA, per germline. V was pared by 6 bases and J by 2 bases, with 4 bases of the junction left unmatched. The CDR3 extends over 15 amino acids. Here the CDR3 reads CASRLDRGPGNTIYF. DNA of the CDR3: TGTGCCAGCAGACTAGACAGGGGGCCTGGAAACACCATATATTTT.